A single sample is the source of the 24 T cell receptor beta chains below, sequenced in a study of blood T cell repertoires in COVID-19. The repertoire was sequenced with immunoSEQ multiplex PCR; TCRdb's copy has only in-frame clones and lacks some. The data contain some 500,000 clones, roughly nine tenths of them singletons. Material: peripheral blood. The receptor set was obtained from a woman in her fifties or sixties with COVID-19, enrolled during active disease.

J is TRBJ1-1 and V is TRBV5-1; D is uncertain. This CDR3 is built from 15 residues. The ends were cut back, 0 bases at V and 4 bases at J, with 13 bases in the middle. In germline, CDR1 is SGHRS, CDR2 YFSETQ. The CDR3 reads CASSLAGVAGTEAFF. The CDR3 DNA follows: TGCGCCAGCAGCTTGGCCGGAGTAGCGGGCACTGAAGCTTTCTTT.

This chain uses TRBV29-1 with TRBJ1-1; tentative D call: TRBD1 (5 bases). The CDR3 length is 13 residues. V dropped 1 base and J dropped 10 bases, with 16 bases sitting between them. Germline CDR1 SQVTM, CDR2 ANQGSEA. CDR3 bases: TGCAGCGTTGAAGGTGGGACTCGCCGGGGAGCTTTCTTT. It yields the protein CSVEGGTRRGAFF.

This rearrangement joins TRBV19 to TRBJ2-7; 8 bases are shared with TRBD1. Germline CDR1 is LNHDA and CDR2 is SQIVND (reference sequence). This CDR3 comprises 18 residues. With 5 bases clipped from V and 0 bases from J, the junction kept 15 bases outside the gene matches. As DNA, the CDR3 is TGTGCCAGTAGTCTCAACGCAGGGGGCGCGGTGAGCTCCTACGAGCAGTACTTC. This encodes CASSLNAGGAVSSYEQYF.

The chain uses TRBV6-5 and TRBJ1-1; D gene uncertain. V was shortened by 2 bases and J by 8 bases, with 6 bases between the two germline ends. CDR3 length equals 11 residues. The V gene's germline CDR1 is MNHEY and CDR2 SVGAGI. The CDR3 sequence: CASSYEVEAFF. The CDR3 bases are TGTGCCAGCAGTTACGAGGTGGAAGCTTTCTTT.

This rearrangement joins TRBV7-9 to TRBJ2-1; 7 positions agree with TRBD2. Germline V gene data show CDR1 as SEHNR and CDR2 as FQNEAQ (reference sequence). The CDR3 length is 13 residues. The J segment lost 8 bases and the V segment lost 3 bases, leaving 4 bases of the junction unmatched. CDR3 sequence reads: CASSFSGGDEQFF. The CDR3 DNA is TGTGCCAGCAGCTTTTCGGGAGGCGATGAGCAGTTCTTC.

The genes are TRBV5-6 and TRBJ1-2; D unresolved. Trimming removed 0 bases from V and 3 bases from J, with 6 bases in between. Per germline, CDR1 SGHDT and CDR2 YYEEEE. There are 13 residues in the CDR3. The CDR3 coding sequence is TGTGCCAGCAGCTTGGCGGAGTACTATGGCTACACCTTC. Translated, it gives CASSLAEYYGYTF.

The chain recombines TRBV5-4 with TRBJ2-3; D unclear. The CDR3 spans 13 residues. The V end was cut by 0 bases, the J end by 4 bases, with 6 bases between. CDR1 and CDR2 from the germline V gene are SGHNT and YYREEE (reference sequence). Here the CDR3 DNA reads TGTGCCAGCAGCTTGGAGACACCAGATACGCAGTATTTT. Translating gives CASSLETPDTQYF.

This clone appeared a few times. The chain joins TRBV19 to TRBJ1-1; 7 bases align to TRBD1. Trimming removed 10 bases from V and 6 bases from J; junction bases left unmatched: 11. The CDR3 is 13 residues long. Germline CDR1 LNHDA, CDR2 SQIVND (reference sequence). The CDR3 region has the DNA TGTGCCACCTCACAGGGGAAAAGGTCTGAAGCTTTCTTT. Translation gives CATSQGKRSEAFF.

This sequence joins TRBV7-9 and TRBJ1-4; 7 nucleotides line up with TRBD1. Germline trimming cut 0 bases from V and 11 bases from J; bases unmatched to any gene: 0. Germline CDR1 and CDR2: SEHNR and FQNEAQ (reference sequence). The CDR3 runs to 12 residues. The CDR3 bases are TGTGCCAGCAGCTTAGCGACAGGGAAACTGTTTTTT. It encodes CASSLATGKLFF.

The CDR3: CASSPGDGNTIYF. CDR3 sequence (DNA): TGTGCCAGCAGCCCAGGGGATGGAAACACCATATATTTT. This chain uses TRBV2 with TRBJ1-3, with D maybe TRBD1 (6 bases). The CDR3 loop spans 13 amino acids. V was cut by 6 bases and J by 3 bases, with 9 bases left in between. CDR1 and CDR2 (germline): SNHLY, FYNNEI.

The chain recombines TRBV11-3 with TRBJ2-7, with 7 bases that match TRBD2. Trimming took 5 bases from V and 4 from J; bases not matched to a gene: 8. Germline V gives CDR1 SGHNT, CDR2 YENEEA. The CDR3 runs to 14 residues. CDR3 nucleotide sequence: TGTGCCAGCAGCCCGCGGGGAGGGAAGTACGAGCAGTACTTC. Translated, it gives CASSPRGGKYEQYF.

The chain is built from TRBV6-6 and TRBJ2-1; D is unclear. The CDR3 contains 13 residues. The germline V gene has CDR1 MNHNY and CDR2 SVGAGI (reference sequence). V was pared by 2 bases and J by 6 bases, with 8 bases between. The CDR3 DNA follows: TGTGCCAGCAGTTACGATGTTAGCAATGAGCAGTTCTTC. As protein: CASSYDVSNEQFF.

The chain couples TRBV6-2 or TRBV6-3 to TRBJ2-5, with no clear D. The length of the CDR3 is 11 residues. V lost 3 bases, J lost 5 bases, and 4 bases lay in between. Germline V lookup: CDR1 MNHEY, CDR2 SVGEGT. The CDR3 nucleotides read TGTGCCAGCAGTTATCAGGAGACCCAGTACTTC. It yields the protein CASSYQETQYF.

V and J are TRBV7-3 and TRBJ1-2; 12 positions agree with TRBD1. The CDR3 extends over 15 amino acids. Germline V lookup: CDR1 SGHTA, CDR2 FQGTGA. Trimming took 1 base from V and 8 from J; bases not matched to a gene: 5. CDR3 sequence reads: CASSLKGQGAQGYTF. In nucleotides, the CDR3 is TGTGCCAGCAGCTTAAAGGGACAGGGGGCTCAGGGCTACACCTTC.

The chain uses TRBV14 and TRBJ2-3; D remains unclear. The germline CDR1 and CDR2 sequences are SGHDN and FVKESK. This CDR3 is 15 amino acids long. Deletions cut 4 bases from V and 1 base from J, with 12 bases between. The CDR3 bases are TGTGCCAGCAGCCCCAGTCTCCCCGGCACAGATACGCAGTATTTT. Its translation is CASSPSLPGTDTQYF.

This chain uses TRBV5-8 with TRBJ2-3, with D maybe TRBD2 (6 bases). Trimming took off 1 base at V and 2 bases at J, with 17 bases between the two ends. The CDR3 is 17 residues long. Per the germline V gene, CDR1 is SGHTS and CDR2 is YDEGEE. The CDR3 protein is CASSLWVRADYTDTQYF. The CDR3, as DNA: TGTGCCAGCAGCTTGTGGGTCAGGGCGGACTACACAGATACGCAGTATTTT.

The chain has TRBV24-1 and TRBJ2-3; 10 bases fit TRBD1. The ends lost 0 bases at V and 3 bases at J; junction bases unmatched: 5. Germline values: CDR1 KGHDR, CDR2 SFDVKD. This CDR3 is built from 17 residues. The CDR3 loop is CATSDLRGQGRTDTQYF. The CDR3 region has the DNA TGTGCCACCAGTGATTTGCGGGGACAGGGGCGAACAGATACGCAGTATTTT.

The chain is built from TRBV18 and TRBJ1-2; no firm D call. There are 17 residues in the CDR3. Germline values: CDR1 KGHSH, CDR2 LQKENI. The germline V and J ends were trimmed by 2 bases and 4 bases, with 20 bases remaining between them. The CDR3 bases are TGTGCCAGCTCACCATCCCATCATCCTGAGGGCGGCTATGGCTACACCTTC. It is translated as CASSPSHHPEGGYGYTF.

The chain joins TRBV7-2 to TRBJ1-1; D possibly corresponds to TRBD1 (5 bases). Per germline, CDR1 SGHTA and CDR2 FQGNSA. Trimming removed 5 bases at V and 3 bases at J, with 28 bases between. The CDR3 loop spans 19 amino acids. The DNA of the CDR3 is TGTGCCAGCAGCCAAATGGGGGGAATACTCGACCGCCCGGACACTGAAGCTTTCTTT. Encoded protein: CASSQMGGILDRPDTEAFF.

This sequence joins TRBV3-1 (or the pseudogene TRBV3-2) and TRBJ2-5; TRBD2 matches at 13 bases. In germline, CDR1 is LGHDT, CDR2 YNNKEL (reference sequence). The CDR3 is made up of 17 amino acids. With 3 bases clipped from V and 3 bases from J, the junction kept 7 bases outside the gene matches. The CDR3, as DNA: TGTGCCAGCAGCCAGCCCGGGACTAGCGGGACTAAAGAGACCCAGTACTTC. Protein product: CASSQPGTSGTKETQYF.

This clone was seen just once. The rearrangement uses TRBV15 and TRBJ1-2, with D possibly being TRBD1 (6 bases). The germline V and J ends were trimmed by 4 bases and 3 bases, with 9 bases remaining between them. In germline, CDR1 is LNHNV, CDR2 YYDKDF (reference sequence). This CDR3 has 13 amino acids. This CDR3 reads CATSNPGDYGYTF. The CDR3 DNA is TGTGCCACCAGCAACCCAGGGGACTATGGCTACACCTTC.

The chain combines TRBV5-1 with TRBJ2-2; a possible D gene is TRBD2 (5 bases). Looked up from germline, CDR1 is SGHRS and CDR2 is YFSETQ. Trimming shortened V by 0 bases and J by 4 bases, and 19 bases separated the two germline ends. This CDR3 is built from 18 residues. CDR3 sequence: CASSLGGRLGIATGELFF. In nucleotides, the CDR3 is TGCGCCAGCAGCTTGGGTGGGAGACTGGGGATCGCCACCGGGGAGCTGTTTTTT.

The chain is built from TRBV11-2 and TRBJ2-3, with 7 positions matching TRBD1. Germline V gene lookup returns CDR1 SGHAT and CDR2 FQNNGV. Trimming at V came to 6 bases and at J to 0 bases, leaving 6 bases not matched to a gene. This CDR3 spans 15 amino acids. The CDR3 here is CASSQGDLSTDTQYF. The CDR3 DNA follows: TGTGCCAGCAGTCAGGGGGACCTTAGCACAGATACGCAGTATTTT.

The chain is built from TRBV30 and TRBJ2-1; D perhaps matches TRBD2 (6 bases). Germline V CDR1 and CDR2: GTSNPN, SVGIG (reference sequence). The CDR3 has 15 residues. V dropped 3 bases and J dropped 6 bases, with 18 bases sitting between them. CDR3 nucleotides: TGTGCCTGGAGGAAGCAACCTAGCGTCGGCAATGAGCAGTTCTTC. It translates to CAWRKQPSVGNEQFF. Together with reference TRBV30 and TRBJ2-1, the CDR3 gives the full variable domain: SQTIHQWPATLVQPVGSPLSLECTVEGTSNPNLYWYRQAAGRGLQLLFYSVGIGQISSEVPQNLSASRPQDRQFILSSKKLLLSDSGFYLCAWRKQPSVGNEQFFGPGTRLTVL.